This is a list of T cell receptor beta chains from one sample in a study of T cell repertoires in cytomegalovirus infection. These receptors have no known antigen. Using its own MiXCR run on the reads, TCRdb lists one record per CDR3 protein. In the table there are about a million distinct CDR3 sequences, approximately 31% of which are singletons. The sample here was cultured CD8+ T cells from PBMCs, taken from culture after CMV antigen stimulation. These receptors came from a human donor in good health (CMV status not recorded). Some clones in this sample may be carry-over from other donors' samples. Each CDR3 is given with its conserved first and last residue. Clone size is not always given. Where it is, it says once, few, many or a class for expanded clones.

V gene | clone size | CDR3 protein
TRBV5-8 | many | CASSRSLQWRGTNYGYTF
TRBV7-8 | few | CASSSRLPGPSVTQYF
TRBV7-6 | NA | CASSPRSRGRERETQYF
TRBV7-6 | NA | CANSFGRRLAGDSNTGELFF
TRBV5-8 | NA | CASSLGLAESTDTQYF
TRBV27 | few | CASSPLMDYGYTF
TRBV7-8 | many | CASSLPMSYEQYF
TRBV28 | NA | CASIKAGGPPETQYF
TRBV24-1 | NA | CATSDETPPGGQFF
TRBV12-3/TRBV12-4 | few | CASSLRSGGKGEQFF
TRBV6-2/TRBV6-3 | few | CASSYLSGLTGGEFF
TRBV12-3/TRBV12-4 | few | CASRPGQGADGNTEAFF
TRBV19 | NA | CASSAADRARTEAFF
TRBV27 | few | CASSPGGQSYGYTF
TRBV20-1 | NA | CSANTANEQFF
TRBV28 | NA | CASSFPESGLAGGYISTDTQYF
TRBV27 | once | CASSHSPGYWGGNEQFF
TRBV19 | NA | CASRGIQSNSYEQYF
TRBV6-2/TRBV6-3 | NA | CASKRVDQPQHF
TRBV6-5 | few | CASRRGPVDNEQFF
TRBV7-9 | NA | CASSLDSQGGFLHTEAFF
TRBV12-3/TRBV12-4 | NA | CASSLARQGLYNEQFF
TRBV27 | NA | CASSRVAAVGELFF
TRBV5-4 | NA | CASRWKDGKTQYF
TRBV7-8 | NA | CASSLEGQAFNSPLHF
TRBV6-8 | NA | CASIQQGGGGYTF
TRBV7-6 | many | CASSLSPGSEAFF
TRBV7-9 | few | CASSSTGLAGLAQYF
TRBV24-1 | NA | CATSDSQGGLDTEAFF
TRBV28 | few | CASSQTGTAHYGYTF
TRBV6-5 | many | CASSYSSLGAGTEAFF
TRBV28 | NA | CASNPDRGSYNEQFF
TRBV19 | NA | CASSILGGSTGELFF
TRBV10-2 | NA | CASSGGGILGFYEQYF
TRBV27 | once | CASSLAGGYYNEPFF
TRBV10-3 | NA | CAISDTQGYEQYF
TRBV7-9 | NA | CASSLGGSNNEQFF
TRBV7-8 | many | CASSSQLAGPGDEQFF
TRBV7-9 | few | CASSVNQGPGANVLTF
TRBV19 | NA | CASSIDQRAIEAFF
TRBV7-6 | NA | CASSAGRGQPQHF
TRBV4-1 | NA | CASSHQAGTGKEQYF
TRBV4-1 | many | CASSQGYTEAFF